This is a list of T cell receptor beta chains from one sample in a study of blood T cells in healthy people across ages. TCRdb processed the 5' RACE reads anew with MiXCR; each CDR3 protein has one entry. The sample yields about 940,000 distinct CDR3 sequences, roughly 43% seen once. The sample comprised blood. Receptor source: a man aged 30-40 years in good health. The CDR3 runs from the conserved cysteine through the conserved F or W. A D gene is named only where the DNA matches it firmly. Only some rows state a clone size, as once, few, many or a class for expanded clones.

j_call clone_size v_call d_call cdr3_nt cdr3_aa
TRBJ1-6 . TRBV5-1 TRBD1 TGCGCCAGCAGCGCCGGGACAGGGAATGGACCCCTCCACTTT CASSAGTGNGPLHF
TRBJ2-5 few TRBV24-1 . TGTGCCACCAGTGATAAGTCCGGACGAGAGACCCAGTACTTC CATSDKSGRETQYF
TRBJ2-3 . TRBV20-1 TRBD2 TGCAGTGCTAGAGATCTAGCGGGGGGGCCAGATACGCAGTATTTT CSARDLAGGPDTQYF
TRBJ2-3 many TRBV27 . TGTGCCAGCAGTCTTAGCGGCGATACGCAGTATTTT CASSLSGDTQYF
TRBJ2-7 . TRBV5-1 . TGCGCCAGCAGAATGCAGGGAGGCTACGAGCAGTACTTC CASRMQGGYEQYF
TRBJ2-7 few TRBV4-1 . TGCGCCAGCAGCCAAGATGTCACAGGGACCCACGAGCAGTACTTC CASSQDVTGTHEQYF
TRBJ1-6 . TRBV12-3/TRBV12-4 . TGTGCCAGCAGTTTGACACGGCATAATTCACCCCTCCACTTT CASSLTRHNSPLHF
TRBJ2-1 few TRBV20-1 . TGCAGTGCGAGACCGGGACGGGTCCGCAATGAGCAGTTCTTC CSARPGRVRNEQFF
TRBJ2-7 . TRBV7-6 . TGTGCCAGCAGCTTAGCGGCACAGGGTCAATTCTACGAGCAGTACTTC CASSLAAQGQFYEQYF
TRBJ1-4 few TRBV29-1 TRBD1 TGCAGCGTCGTCCCGGGGACAGATCGAAATGAAAAACTGTTTTTT CSVVPGTDRNEKLFF
TRBJ2-3 . TRBV28 TRBD2 TGTGCCAGCAGTGCCGCCGTCACTAGCGGGAGGGCCACAGATACGCAGTATTTT CASSAAVTSGRATDTQYF
TRBJ2-3 . TRBV6-5 . TGTGCCAGCGCACCTCTGGGGACGCGCACAGATACGCAGTATTTT CASAPLGTRTDTQYF
TRBJ2-5 . TRBV2 TRBD1 TGTGCCTCCTTGTCGACAGGGGCCCGGGGAGAGACCCAGTACTTC CASLSTGARGETQYF
TRBJ1-4 . TRBV4-1 TRBD1 TGCGCCAGCAGCCATTGCGGACAGGGGATCGAAAAACTGTTTTTT CASSHCGQGIEKLFF
TRBJ2-5 . TRBV13 . TGTGCCAGCAGCTTAGGTCCCCCGCAGAAGTACTTC CASSLGPPQKYF
TRBJ2-5 few TRBV27 . TGTGCCAGCAGTTTGGCAGGGGCAATAAAGACCCAGTACTTC CASSLAGAIKTQYF
TRBJ2-5 . TRBV7-9 . TGTGCCAGCAGCGAGAAGACGGGGGTGGGGCAAGAGACCCAGTACTTC CASSEKTGVGQETQYF
TRBJ2-5 many TRBV6-5 . TGTGCCAGCAGTTACACCCACGGGACAGAGACCCAGTACTTC CASSYTHGTETQYF
TRBJ1-2 few TRBV4-1 TRBD1 TGCGCCAGCAGCCAAGAAGTTCCGGACAGGGGGGACTACACCTTC CASSQEVPDRGDYTF
TRBJ2-2 once TRBV7-2 . TGTGCCAGCAGCCTGTCCGACCTGAACACCGGGGAGCTGTTTTTT CASSLSDLNTGELFF
TRBJ2-7 few TRBV6-5 TRBD1 TGTGCCAGCAGTTACCGGAGGGGACAGGGATACGAGCAGTACTTC CASSYRRGQGYEQYF
TRBJ2-3 . TRBV3-1 TRBD2 TGTGCCAGCAGCCAAGGGCGGGGGGGCGTGAATACGCAGTATTTT CASSQGRGGVNTQYF
TRBJ1-6 . TRBV12-3/TRBV12-4 . TGTGCCAGCAGTTTCGGGCCTCATAATTCACCCCTCCACTTT CASSFGPHNSPLHF
TRBJ2-1 few TRBV6-5 TRBD2 TGTGCCAGCAGTTACCTAGCGGTGAGCTCCTACAATGAGCAGTTCTTC CASSYLAVSSYNEQFF
TRBJ2-7 . TRBV15 . TGTGCCACCAGCAGATCGCCCCCCACCAGTTCCTCTTACGAGCAGTACTTC CATSRSPPTSSSYEQYF
TRBJ2-6 . TRBV4-3 . TGCGCCAGCAGCCCAGACGGTGGGCCTGGGGCCAACGTCCTGACTTTC CASSPDGGPGANVLTF
TRBJ1-1 . TRBV6-5 TRBD1 TGTGCCAGCAGATCACCCGCGGGACAGGGGAACACTGAAGCTTTCTTT CASRSPAGQGNTEAFF
TRBJ1-2 few TRBV2 . TGTGCCAGCAGTATTTTATCGGAGGGCTACACCTTC CASSILSEGYTF
TRBJ2-4 . TRBV6-1 TRBD1 TGTGCCACCTCCCAGGGGGCCCTAGCCAAAAACATTCAGTACTTC CATSQGALAKNIQYF
TRBJ2-3 few TRBV9 TRBD2 TGTGCCAGCAGCACCCTTCTAGCGGCAGATACGCAGTATTTT CASSTLLAADTQYF
TRBJ2-3 . TRBV7-8 TRBD1 TGTGCCAGCAGCCACCTAGGGCGGCCAGGGGGTATGTTAGATACGCAGTATTTT CASSHLGRPGGMLDTQYF
TRBJ1-5 . TRBV12-3/TRBV12-4 . TGTGCCAGCAGTTTGGGGCAGGGGCCTCAGCATTTT CASSLGQGPQHF
TRBJ2-7 few TRBV28 TRBD2 TGTGCCAGCAGTGCCGGGGGGTCATCCTACGAGCAGTACTTC CASSAGGSSYEQYF
TRBJ2-1 . TRBV21-1 . TGTGCCAGCAGCAAAGCGATCCCAGCGGGGGACGCCCCGGACAATGAGCAGTTCTTC CASSKAIPAGDAPDNEQFF
TRBJ2-3 . TRBV9 . TGTGCCAGCAGCCCAACCCATTGGGCCACAGATACGCAGTATTTT CASSPTHWATDTQYF
TRBJ2-1 few TRBV3-1 TRBD2 TGTGCCAGCAGCGAAGGACTAGCGGGGCCCAATGAGCAGTTCTTC CASSEGLAGPNEQFF
TRBJ2-4 few TRBV12-3/TRBV12-4 . TGTGCCAGCAGTTTCGCAGTGGGCCAGTCCAAAAACATTCAGTACTTC CASSFAVGQSKNIQYF
TRBJ2-6 once TRBV10-3 . TGTGCCATCAGTGCAGGACAGCACTCTGGGACCAACGCCCTGACTTTC CAISAGQHSGTNALTF
TRBJ2-3 many TRBV4-3 TRBD2 TGCGCCAGCAGCCATGAATCCAGCGGGGGCCAAAGCACAGATACGCAGTATTTT CASSHESSGGQSTDTQYF
TRBJ1-1 . TRBV14 . TGTGCCAGCAGCCAATCAAGGGCCGGGACTGAAGCTTTCTTT CASSQSRAGTEAFF
TRBJ2-3 . TRBV2 TRBD2 TGTGCCAGCAGTGGGACTAGCGGGGGCGCTAGCACAGATACGCAGTATTTT CASSGTSGGASTDTQYF
TRBJ2-3 many TRBV7-2 . TGTGCCAGCAGCTTATATCCTGCGACGCAGTATTTT CASSLYPATQYF
TRBJ1-5 few TRBV10-3 TRBD1 TGTGCCATCAGTTCGGACAGGGCTAATCAGCCCCAGCATTTT CAISSDRANQPQHF
TRBJ2-5 . TRBV20-1 TRBD1 TGCAGTGCTGGGACAGTGGGGGAGACCCAGTACTTC CSAGTVGETQYF
TRBJ2-7 . TRBV5-6 TRBD1 TGTGCCAGCAGCCCTAGACACCGGACAGGGTACACCTACGAGCAGTACTTC CASSPRHRTGYTYEQYF
TRBJ2-5 . TRBV5-1 . TGCGCCAGCAGCTTGGTTGCCGGCAGGGTTAGAGAGACCCAGTACTTC CASSLVAGRVRETQYF
TRBJ1-5 many TRBV7-8 . TGTGCCAGCAGCTTAGCGATCCCGTATAGCAATCAGCCCCAGCATTTT CASSLAIPYSNQPQHF
TRBJ1-1 . TRBV27 . TGTGCCAGCAGTTTGTTGCGCACCGGGGGTTACACTGAAGCTTTCTTT CASSLLRTGGYTEAFF